This T cell receptor beta chain was sequenced for a study of T-cell memory formation after mild COVID-19. V lost 4 bases, J lost 6 bases, and 12 bases stayed unmatched. The CDR3 has 16 amino acids. CDR1 is SGHAT and CDR2 is FQNNGV in the germline V gene. Study-level points and caveats: Mainly in CM and EM were contracting CD4+ clones; CD8+ were in EMRA. Whereas later expanders leaned CD4+, clones contracting day 15 to 85 showed a balanced CD4/CD8 makeup.

This clonotype showed up just once. Its cognate antigen is unknown. It was 5'RACE with constant-segment primers that produced the TCR alpha and TCR beta cDNA libraries, which carried sample barcodes and UMIs. TCRdb used MiXCR to reprocess the 5' RACE reads, holding one entry per CDR3 protein. The sample lists 250,000 to 350,000 distinct CDR3 sequences, 15% to 20% seen once, with around 21% in the top ten. Specimen: PBMCs or a T cell subset sorted from them (not recorded which). The receptor was isolated from a man aged 18 to 29 who had mild COVID-19 (a few samples of this study predate the infection). Cell type and time point are not known. The rearrangement joins TRBV11-2 to TRBJ2-7; 10 bases match TRBD1. The CDR3 is CASSYAPGQGSIEQYF. In nucleotides, the CDR3 is TGTGCCAGCAGCTACGCCCCGGGACAGGGGTCTATCGAGCAGTACTTC.